A selection of T cell receptor beta chains follows, all from one sample in a study of blood T cell repertoires in COVID-19. Sequenced by immunoSEQ multiplex PCR; TCRdb stores in-frame clones only, minus some. The repertoire includes over 200,000 clones, more than 75% of them detected once, and about 3% sits in the top ten. What was sequenced was peripheral blood. All receptors derive from a woman aged 25 to 45 who had recovered from COVID-19. CDR3s include the opening cysteine and the closing phenylalanine or tryptophan. D genes are given only for firm matches. Not every row has a clone size; where given, it reads once, few, many or a size class.

clone size,D gene,V gene,J gene,CDR3 DNA,CDR3 protein
once,TRBD2,TRBV5-1,TRBJ2-1,TGCGCCAGCAGCCCCGGGACTAGCGGCGCTTTACGGCATGAGCAGTTCTTC,CASSPGTSGALRHEQFF
.,TRBD1,TRBV15,TRBJ2-1,TGTGCCACCAGCAGAGATTTAGGACAGGGTTTCGTCAATGAGCAGTTCTTC,CATSRDLGQGFVNEQFF
few,.,TRBV5-4,TRBJ1-2,TGTGCCAGCAGCCTCCCCGACAGGTTTGGCTACACCTTC,CASSLPDRFGYTF
.,TRBD2,TRBV30,TRBJ2-3,TGTGCCTGGAGCGGGACTAGCGGAAGCACAGATACGCAGTATTTT,CAWSGTSGSTDTQYF
.,TRBD1,TRBV15,TRBJ1-5,TGTGCCACCAGCAGTACACAGGGGGCGGCATCATATAGCAATCAGCCCCAGCATTTT,CATSSTQGAASYSNQPQHF
.,.,TRBV25-1,TRBJ2-7,TGTGCCAGCAGTGAAATGGGGCACGAGCAGTACTTC,CASSEMGHEQYF
.,TRBD1,TRBV6-2/TRBV6-3,TRBJ2-7,TGTGCCAGCAGTCCCTGGACAGGGGCGAGCTCCTACGAGCAGTACTTC,CASSPWTGASSYEQYF
once,.,TRBV19,TRBJ2-7,TGTGCCAGTAGTCCGCAGTTCCCTCCCTACGAGCAGTACTTC,CASSPQFPPYEQYF
.,.,TRBV6-6,TRBJ1-4,TGTGCCAGCAGGACCGGGACATTAGGTGAAAAACTGTTTTTT,CASRTGTLGEKLFF
.,TRBD1,TRBV6-5,TRBJ1-1,TGTGCCAGCACCGTACTCGGGACAGGGGTCAGTGAAGCTTTCTTT,CASTVLGTGVSEAFF
.,TRBD1,TRBV2,TRBJ1-2,TGTGCCAGCAGGGACAGGGGGTATGGCTACACCTTC,CASRDRGYGYTF
many,.,TRBV27,TRBJ1-5,TGTGCCAGCAGTTTACGGGGGGCGAATAGCAATCAGCCCCAGCATTTT,CASSLRGANSNQPQHF
.,.,TRBV11-2,TRBJ2-6,TGTGCCAGCAGCTATTATAGTGGGGCCAACGTCCTGACTTTC,CASSYYSGANVLTF
once,.,TRBV27,TRBJ2-2,TGTGCCAGCAGTACACTACAAGGTCGCCCCACCACGAAAGGTGGGCTGTTTTTT,CASSTLQGRPTTKGGLFF
.,TRBD2,TRBV7-3,TRBJ2-3,TGTGCCAGCAGCTTAAGCGGGGGGAACACAGATACGCAGTATTTT,CASSLSGGNTDTQYF
.,TRBD1,TRBV7-3,TRBJ2-1,TGTGCCAGCGGATTGACAGGGTACAATGAGCAGTTCTTC,CASGLTGYNEQFF
.,TRBD2,TRBV7-6,TRBJ2-3,TGTGCCAGCAGCATCCTACTAGCGGGGGGGAAAGATACGCAGTATTTT,CASSILLAGGKDTQYF
.,TRBD1,TRBV5-5,TRBJ1-2,TGTGCCAGCAGCTTTACAGGGGAGAACTATGGCTACACCTTC,CASSFTGENYGYTF
few,.,TRBV19,TRBJ1-2,TGTGCCAGTAGTACCGGTCAGGGCTATCATGGCTACACCTTC,CASSTGQGYHGYTF
.,.,TRBV27,TRBJ2-5,TGTGCCAGCGCCCTGGGGGGACTAGAGACCCAGTACTTC,CASALGGLETQYF
.,TRBD2,TRBV5-4,TRBJ2-5,TGTGCCAGCAGCTTGGGCTCTAGCGGGGGGGCCGGGGAGACCCAGTACTTC,CASSLGSSGGAGETQYF
.,.,TRBV2,TRBJ2-1,TGTGCCAGCAGTGACTATGAGCAGTTCTTC,CASSDYEQFF
.,.,TRBV2,TRBJ1-2,TGTGCCAGCAGGGGAGCGGGGGCTGGCTACACCTTC,CASRGAGAGYTF
.,TRBD1,TRBV5-1,TRBJ1-2,TGCGCCAGCAGCTTGGAACCCGGGACAGGGTCTGGCTACACCTTC,CASSLEPGTGSGYTF
.,.,TRBV2,TRBJ2-3,TGTGCCAGCATGGGGACTAGCACAGATACGCAGTATTTT,CASMGTSTDTQYF
.,.,TRBV10-3,TRBJ2-7,TGTGCCATCAGTGAAGTAGGGGACGAGCAGTACTTC,CAISEVGDEQYF
.,.,TRBV11-2,TRBJ1-3,TGTGCCAGCAGCTTGGTTGGGACACCTGGAAACACCATATATTTT,CASSLVGTPGNTIYF
.,TRBD1,TRBV6-5,TRBJ1-2,TGTGCCAGCAGTTACCCACCGGGACAGGGAGGTGGCTACACCTTC,CASSYPPGQGGGYTF
.,.,TRBV19,TRBJ2-5,TGTGCCAGTAGTGTGGCCCTTCGAGAGACCCAGTACTTC,CASSVALRETQYF
.,TRBD1,TRBV2,TRBJ1-2,TGTGCCAGCAGCGCGGGACAGGGGGGAGATGGCTACACCTTC,CASSAGQGGDGYTF
.,TRBD2,TRBV2,TRBJ2-5,TGTGCCAGCAGTAGGACTAGCGGGGGAGCTGGGGAGACCCAGTACTTC,CASSRTSGGAGETQYF
.,TRBD1,TRBV6-7,TRBJ2-7,TGTGCCAGCAGTTACTTTCGAAGATTCACAGGGGGCGTGGAATACGAGCAGTACTTC,CASSYFRRFTGGVEYEQYF
.,TRBD2,TRBV27,TRBJ2-7,TGTGCCAGCAGTTTTGGGGGGGGATCCTACGAGCAGTACTTC,CASSFGGGSYEQYF
.,TRBD1,TRBV6-6,TRBJ1-2,TGTGCCAGCAGTTGGGGGACAGGGGCCTATGGCTACACCTTC,CASSWGTGAYGYTF
.,TRBD2,TRBV7-7,TRBJ2-5,TGTGCCAGCAGCAAAAACGGGGGGGCCGGGGAGACCCAGTACTTC,CASSKNGGAGETQYF
.,.,TRBV10-2,TRBJ1-6,TGCGCCAGCAGTGATTCCGGGAACGATTCACCCCTCCACTTT,CASSDSGNDSPLHF
.,TRBD1,TRBV3-1/TRBV3-2,TRBJ2-7,TGTGCCAGCAGCCCTCGGACAGGCTACTACGAGCAGTACTTC,CASSPRTGYYEQYF
.,.,TRBV19,TRBJ1-6,TGTGCCAGCCAACGCCGGGATGATAATTCACCCCTCCACTTT,CASQRRDDNSPLHF
.,TRBD2,TRBV5-4,TRBJ2-3,TGTGCCAGCAGCTTGGTAGCGGGGGGGGGAGATACGCAGTATTTT,CASSLVAGGGDTQYF
.,.,TRBV4-1,TRBJ2-7,TGCGCCAGCAGCCCCCGACAGGATACCCACGAGCAGTACTTC,CASSPRQDTHEQYF
.,TRBD2,TRBV29-1,TRBJ2-5,TGCAGCGTTGAAGTGGCGGGGGAGGGAGAGACCCAGTACTTC,CSVEVAGEGETQYF
.,.,TRBV6-2/TRBV6-3,TRBJ2-3,TGTGCCAGCAGTTCGGGTGGTCCCGCCACAGATACGCAGTATTTT,CASSSGGPATDTQYF
.,.,TRBV5-1,TRBJ1-2,TGCGCCAGCAGCTTCAGGGAGGATTATGGCTACACCTTC,CASSFREDYGYTF
once,.,TRBV6-6,TRBJ1-5,TGTGCCAGCAGTTCCCTCGGTGGCAATCAGCCCCAGCATTTT,CASSSLGGNQPQHF
.,.,TRBV7-8,TRBJ1-1,TGTGCCAGCACCATTATAGACAGTCTTGGGGTGCGAACTGAAGCTTTCTTT,CASTIIDSLGVRTEAFF
.,TRBD2,TRBV7-8,TRBJ2-3,TGTGCCAGCAGCTTAGAACTAGCGGGGGGACGAGGAGCGGGCGGTACGCAGTATTTT,CASSLELAGGRGAGGTQYF
.,TRBD2,TRBV2,TRBJ2-7,TGTGCCAGCAGTTCCTCGAGACTAGCGGGGGGGCTGGGTGAGCAGTACTTC,CASSSSRLAGGLGEQYF
.,.,TRBV7-3,TRBJ1-2,TGTGCCAGCAGCTTAGACGGGGGTACTATTGATGGCTACACCTTC,CASSLDGGTIDGYTF
.,TRBD1,TRBV2,TRBJ1-3,TGTGCCAGCAGTGGCGTCTTACAGGGGGCTGTTGGAAACACCATATATTTT,CASSGVLQGAVGNTIYF
.,TRBD1,TRBV12-3/TRBV12-4,TRBJ1-2,TGTGCCAGCAGTTTACAGGGACAGGGTGGCTACACCTTC,CASSLQGQGGYTF
.,.,TRBV19,TRBJ1-1,TGTGCCAGTACCCGACTCGGGGTTAATGAAGCTTTCTTT,CASTRLGVNEAFF
.,.,TRBV3-1/TRBV3-2,TRBJ2-1,TGTGCCAGCAGCCAAGACCTTGGGGGGGGCCTTCTCAATGAGCAGTTCTTC,CASSQDLGGGLLNEQFF
.,.,TRBV29-1,TRBJ1-1,TGCAGCGTGGCGACCAGGGAGGGCACTGAAGCTTTCTTT,CSVATREGTEAFF
.,.,TRBV10-2,TRBJ2-1,TGCGCCAGCAGTGAGTCACGGTCTGAGCAGTTCTTC,CASSESRSEQFF